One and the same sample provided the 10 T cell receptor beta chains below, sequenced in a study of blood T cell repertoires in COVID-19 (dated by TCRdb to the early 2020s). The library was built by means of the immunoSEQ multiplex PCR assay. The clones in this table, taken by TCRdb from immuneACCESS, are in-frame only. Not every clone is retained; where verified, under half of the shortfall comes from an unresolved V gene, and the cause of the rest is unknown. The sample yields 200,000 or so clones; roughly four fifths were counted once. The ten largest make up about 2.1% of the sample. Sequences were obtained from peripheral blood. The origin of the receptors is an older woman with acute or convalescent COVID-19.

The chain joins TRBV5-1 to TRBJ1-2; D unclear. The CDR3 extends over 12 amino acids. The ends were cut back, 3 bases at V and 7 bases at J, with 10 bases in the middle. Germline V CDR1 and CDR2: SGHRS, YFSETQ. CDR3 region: CASSSNPGGYTF. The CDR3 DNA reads TGCGCCAGCAGCTCAAACCCGGGTGGCTACACCTTC.

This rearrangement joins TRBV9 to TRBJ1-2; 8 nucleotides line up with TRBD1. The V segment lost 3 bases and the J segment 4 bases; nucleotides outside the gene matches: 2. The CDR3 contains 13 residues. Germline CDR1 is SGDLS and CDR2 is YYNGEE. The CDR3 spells CASSAGGFYGYTF. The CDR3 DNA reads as TGTGCCAGCAGCGCAGGGGGCTTCTATGGCTACACCTTC.

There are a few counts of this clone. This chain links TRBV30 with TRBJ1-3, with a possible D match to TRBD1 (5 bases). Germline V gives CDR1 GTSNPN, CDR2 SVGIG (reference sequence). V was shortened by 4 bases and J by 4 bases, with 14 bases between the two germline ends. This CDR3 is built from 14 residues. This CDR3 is CAWNVGGSGNTIYF. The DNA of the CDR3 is TGTGCCTGGAACGTGGGGGGATCCGGAAACACCATATATTTT.

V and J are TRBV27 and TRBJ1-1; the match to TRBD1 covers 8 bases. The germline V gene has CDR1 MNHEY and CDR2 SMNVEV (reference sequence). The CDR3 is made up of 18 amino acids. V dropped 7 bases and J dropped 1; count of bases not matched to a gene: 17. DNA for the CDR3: TGTGCCAGCACCCCCTTAGGCAGGGGGCTCGCGACGAACACTGAAGCTTTCTTT. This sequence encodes CASTPLGRGLATNTEAFF.

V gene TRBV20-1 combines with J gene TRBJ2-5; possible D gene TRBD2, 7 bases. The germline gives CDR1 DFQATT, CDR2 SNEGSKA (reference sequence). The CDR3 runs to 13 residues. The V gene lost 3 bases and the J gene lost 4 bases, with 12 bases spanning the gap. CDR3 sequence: CSASLGGRETQYF. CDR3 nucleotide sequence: TGCAGTGCTAGTTTGGGGGGGCGAGAGACCCAGTACTTC.

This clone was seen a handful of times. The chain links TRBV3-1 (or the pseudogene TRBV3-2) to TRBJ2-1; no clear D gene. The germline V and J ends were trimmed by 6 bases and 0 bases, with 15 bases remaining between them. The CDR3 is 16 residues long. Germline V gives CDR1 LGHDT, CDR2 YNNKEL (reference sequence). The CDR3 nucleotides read TGTGCCAGCAGTCCCCTGATGGCCAGCTCCTACAATGAGCAGTTCTTC. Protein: CASSPLMASSYNEQFF.

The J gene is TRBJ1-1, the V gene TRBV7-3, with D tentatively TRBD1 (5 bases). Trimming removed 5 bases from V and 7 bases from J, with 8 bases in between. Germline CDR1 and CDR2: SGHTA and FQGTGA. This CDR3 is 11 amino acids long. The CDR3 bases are TGTGCCAGCAGCGCCGGGGGTGAAGCTTTCTTT. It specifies CASSAGGEAFF.

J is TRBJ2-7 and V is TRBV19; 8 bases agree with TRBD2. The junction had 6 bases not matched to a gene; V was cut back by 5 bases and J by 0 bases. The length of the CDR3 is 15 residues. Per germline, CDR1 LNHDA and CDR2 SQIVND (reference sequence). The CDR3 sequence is CASSPGGEYSYEQYF. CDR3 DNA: TGTGCCAGTAGTCCCGGGGGGGAATACTCCTACGAGCAGTACTTC.

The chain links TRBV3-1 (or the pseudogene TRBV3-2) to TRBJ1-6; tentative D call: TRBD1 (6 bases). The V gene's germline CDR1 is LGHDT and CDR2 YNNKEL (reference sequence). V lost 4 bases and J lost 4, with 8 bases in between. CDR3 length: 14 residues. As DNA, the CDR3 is TGTGCCAGCAGCCCCGACAGGTATAATTCACCCCTCCACTTT. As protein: CASSPDRYNSPLHF.

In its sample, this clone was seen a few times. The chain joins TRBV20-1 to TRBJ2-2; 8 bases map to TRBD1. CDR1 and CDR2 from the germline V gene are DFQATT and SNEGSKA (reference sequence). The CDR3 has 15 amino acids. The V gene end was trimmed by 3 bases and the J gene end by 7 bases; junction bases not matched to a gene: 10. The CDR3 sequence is CSASRDRRSFGELFF. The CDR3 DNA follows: TGCAGTGCTAGTCGGGACAGGCGAAGTTTCGGGGAGCTGTTTTTT.